The 20 T cell receptor beta chains listed next were all sequenced from one sample in a study of T cell repertoires in cytomegalovirus infection. TCRdb re-called the reads through MiXCR, storing one row per CDR3 protein. The data contain roughly 500,000 distinct CDR3 sequences, roughly a third of them singletons. These receptors' targets are unknown. This material consisted of cultured PBMCs, taken from culture after CMV antigen stimulation. These receptor sequences come from a human donor in good health (CMV status not recorded). Some clones in this sample may be carry-over from other donors' samples.

This clonotype was detected ten times or more. The chain combines TRBV7-9 with TRBJ1-5, with a possible D match to TRBD1 (5 bases). The CDR3 runs 15 residues. CDR1 and CDR2 from the germline V gene are SEHNR and FQNEAQ (reference sequence). V dropped 5 bases and J dropped 3 bases, with 14 bases sitting between them. Written as DNA, the CDR3 is TGTGCCAGCAGCCGCGAGGGACGGAACAATCAGCCCCAGCATTTT. It specifies CASSREGRNNQPQHF.

This clonotype was counted between two and nine times. This sequence joins TRBV6-1 and TRBJ2-1; D unresolved. V was clipped by 5 bases and J by 6 bases, with 17 bases between them. The CDR3 consists of 15 residues. Germline CDR1 and CDR2: MNHNS and SASEGT. The CDR3 region is CASSSPQAGSNEQFF. The CDR3 nucleotides read TGTGCCAGCAGTTCCCCCCAAGCAGGATCCAATGAGCAGTTCTTC.

V is TRBV6-8 and J is TRBJ1-1, with D perhaps matching TRBD1 (5 bases). Looked up from germline, CDR1 is MNHGY and CDR2 is SAAAGT. Deletions cut 1 base from V and 2 bases from J, with 11 bases between. This CDR3 contains 15 residues. In DNA, the CDR3 is TGTGCCAGCAGTTACTACCGTCAGGGAAACACTGAAGCTTTCTTT. Encoded protein: CASSYYRQGNTEAFF.

This rearrangement joins TRBV2 to TRBJ2-2; 9 nucleotides match TRBD2. The V and J ends lost 4 bases and 2 bases, in that order; junction bases with no gene match: 2. From germline, CDR1 is SNHLY and CDR2 FYNNEI. The CDR3 sequence is 15 residues long. The CDR3 coding sequence is TGTGCCAGCAGTGGACTAGCGGAAAACACCGGGGAGCTGTTTTTT. As protein: CASSGLAENTGELFF.

This clonotype was found a few times. The CDR3 spells CASSTSGTGSEKLFF. DNA of the CDR3: TGTGCCAGCAGTACGTCCGGGACAGGGTCCGAAAAACTGTTTTTT. This chain links TRBV28 with TRBJ1-4, with 9 nucleotides matching TRBD1. Germline V gene lookup returns CDR1 MDHEN and CDR2 SYDVKM. The CDR3 covers 15 residues. V lost 5 bases and J lost 8; bases outside the gene matches: 9.

This chain uses TRBV20-1 with TRBJ2-3; unclear D gene. V was pared by 3 bases and J by 2 bases, with 12 bases between. Germline values: CDR1 DFQATT, CDR2 SNEGSKA (reference sequence). The length of the CDR3 is 14 residues. The DNA for the CDR3 is TGCAGTGCTAGGATCTACTACCCCACAGATACGCAGTATTTT. Encoded protein: CSARIYYPTDTQYF.

The V call is TRBV7-9, the J call TRBJ2-1; 14 bases map to TRBD2. Per germline, CDR1 SEHNR and CDR2 FQNEAQ (reference sequence). With V trimmed by 1 base and J by 2 bases, 4 bases remained unmatched. This CDR3 contains 18 residues. The CDR3 DNA reads as TGTGCCAGCAGCTTAGGACTAGCGGGAGGGCCTACCTACAATGAGCAGTTCTTC. It codes for CASSLGLAGGPTYNEQFF. The whole variable domain, remainder taken from reference TRBV7-9 and TRBJ2-1, is DTGVSQNPRHKITKRGQNVTFRCDPISEHNRLYWYRQTLGQGPEFLTYFQNEAQLEKSRLLSDRFSAERPKGSFSTLEIQRTEQGDSAMYLCASSLGLAGGPTYNEQFFGPGTRLTVL.

The chain uses TRBV19 and TRBJ2-5, with 9 bases matching TRBD2. CDR1 LNHDA and CDR2 SQIVND come from the germline V gene (reference sequence). The CDR3 has 13 amino acids. Trimming cost V 7 bases and J 5 bases; bases outside gene matches: 5. CDR3 loop: CASNPSGTETQYF. CDR3 nucleotide sequence: TGTGCCAGTAATCCTAGCGGGACGGAGACCCAGTACTTC.

J is TRBJ2-1 and V is TRBV15; 8 bases are a match to TRBD2. CDR1 and CDR2 (germline): LNHNV, YYDKDF (reference sequence). Trimming cost V 1 base and J 5 bases; bases outside gene matches: 4. This CDR3 has 15 residues. CDR3 sequence (DNA): TGTGCCACCAGCAGAGCGCGGGAGGCCCACAATGAGCAGTTCTTC. Translated: CATSRAREAHNEQFF.

In DNA, the CDR3 is TGTGCCACCAGCGGCACATGGGAGACCCAGTACTTC. This translates into CATSGTWETQYF. The V gene is TRBV15, the J gene TRBJ2-5, with D unclear. The CDR3 is 12 amino acids. V was cut by 5 bases and J by 5 bases, with 9 bases left in between. The germline CDR1 and CDR2 sequences are LNHNV and YYDKDF (reference sequence).

CDR3 in amino acids: CASSQDNPRVAGGFKYEQYF. The CDR3 DNA follows: TGTGCCAGCAGCCAAGATAACCCCCGGGTAGCGGGAGGGTTTAAGTACGAGCAGTACTTC. The J gene is TRBJ2-7, the V gene TRBV14; 11 bases align to TRBD2. The CDR3 covers 20 residues. Losses at the gene ends were 0 bases for V and 4 bases for J; bases not matched to a gene: 17. The germline gives CDR1 SGHDN, CDR2 FVKESK.

V usage is TRBV19 and J usage is TRBJ2-5, with D perhaps TRBD2 (5 bases). The length of the CDR3 is 15 residues. Germline CDR1 and CDR2: LNHDA and SQIVND (reference sequence). The V and J ends lost 3 bases and 2 bases respectively, with 13 bases between them. CDR3 DNA sequence: TGTGCCAGTAGTATTAACCTAGCACTGCAAGAGACCCAGTACTTC. This encodes CASSINLALQETQYF. The full variable domain, in which reference TRBV19 and TRBJ2-5 provide the parts outside the CDR3, is DGGITQSPKYLFRKEGQNVTLSCEQNLNHDAMYWYRQDPGQGLRLIYYSQIVNDFQKGDIAEGYSVSREKKESFPLTVTSAQKNPTAFYLCASSINLALQETQYFGPGTRLLVL.

For this clonotype: A read error may be the cause here, since a much bigger clone is one base away. The chain employs TRBV7-4 and TRBJ2-3; perhaps D is TRBD1 or TRBD2 (5 bases each). The CDR3 has 13 residues. Between the trimmed V and J ends, which lost 5 bases and 2 bases, there was a span of 8 bases. CDR1 and CDR2 from the germline V gene are SGHVT and SQSDAQ. The CDR3, as DNA: TGTGCCAGCAGCCGGGACGTCACAGATACGCAGTATTTT. Translated, it gives CASSRDVTDTQYF.

This clonotype showed up many times. V usage is TRBV7-2 and J usage is TRBJ2-1; no firm D call. CDR1 and CDR2 (germline): SGHTA, FQGNSA. The CDR3 runs 11 residues. V lost 4 bases and J lost 3, with 1 base in between. DNA of the CDR3: TGTGCCAGCAGCTACTACAATGAGCAGTTCTTC. Its translation is CASSYYNEQFF.

This chain uses TRBV18 with TRBJ1-6; 7 positions agree with TRBD1. V lost 3 bases, J lost 10 bases, and 6 bases stayed unmatched. In germline, CDR1 is KGHSH, CDR2 LQKENI. The length of the CDR3 is 14 residues. The CDR3 is CASSPAQGQSPLHF. CDR3 nucleotide sequence: TGTGCCAGCTCACCTGCACAGGGACAGTCACCCCTCCACTTT. Combining the CDR3 with reference TRBV18 and TRBJ1-6 gives the whole variable domain NAGVMQNPRHLVRRRGQEARLRCSPMKGHSHVYWYRQLPEEGLKFMVYLQKENIIDESGMPKERFSAEFPKEGPSILRIQQVVRGDSAAYFCASSPAQGQSPLHFGNGTRLTVT.

The J gene is TRBJ2-1, the V gene TRBV6-5; 10 nucleotides agree with TRBD2. The length of the CDR3 is 15 residues. Germline-derived CDR1 and CDR2 are MNHEY and SVGAGI. J was trimmed by 8 bases and V by 6 bases; bases with no gene match: 10. Here the CDR3 reads CASRPLAGGGDEQFF. For the CDR3, the DNA is TGTGCCAGCAGACCCTTAGCGGGAGGTGGGGATGAGCAGTTCTTC.

This chain joins TRBV20-1 and TRBJ1-2; D is ambiguous. The V gene lost 6 bases and the J gene lost 0 bases, with 11 bases spanning the gap. This CDR3 has 13 residues. Germline V gene data show CDR1 as DFQATT and CDR2 as SNEGSKA (reference sequence). CDR3: CSALPEANYGYTF. CDR3 DNA: TGCAGTGCGCTGCCGGAAGCTAACTATGGCTACACCTTC.

This sequence joins TRBV20-1 and TRBJ2-7; D is possibly TRBD1 or TRBD2 (5 bases each). Germline V gene sequence: CDR1 DFQATT, CDR2 SNEGSKA (reference sequence). V was pared by 1 base and J by 6 bases, with 10 bases between. The CDR3 has 12 residues. The CDR3 sequence: CSARGGPGEQYV. The CDR3 nucleotides read TGCAGTGCTAGAGGGGGACCGGGCGAGCAGTACGTC.

This clonotype turned up a few times. V gene TRBV5-1 combines with J gene TRBJ2-5, with D possibly TRBD1 on 6 matching bases. CDR1 is SGHRS and CDR2 is YFSETQ in the germline V gene. The CDR3 runs to 17 residues. V was cut by 0 bases and J by 5 bases, with 20 bases left in between. The CDR3 sequence: CASSLDQGTASWETQYF. The CDR3 nucleotides read TGCGCCAGCAGCTTGGATCAGGGGACCGCTTCATGGGAGACCCAGTACTTC.

V usage is TRBV6-2 or TRBV6-3 and J usage is TRBJ2-4; no reliable D call. The V and J ends lost 2 bases and 0 bases respectively, with 5 bases between them. The CDR3 totals 14 residues. Germline values: CDR1 MNHEY, CDR2 SVGEGT. CDR3 coding DNA: TGTGCCAGCAGTTACAGGAGAGCCAAAAACATTCAGTACTTC. Encoded protein: CASSYRRAKNIQYF.